This T cell receptor beta chain was identified in a study of CD8+CD57+ T cells in acquired aplastic anemia. Study-wide findings and caveats: Sharing between patients and controls was observed for some 27 CD8+ CDR3 sequences.

Details on this clonotype: Its specificity is not known.

Template material for TCR beta VDJ and CDR3 profiling consisted of genomic DNA. TCRdb passed the reads through MiXCR, listing each CDR3 protein once. The table lists 450,000 to 600,000 distinct CDR3 sequences, approximately 33% of them singletons. With 11 bases removed from V and 2 bases from J, the gap between germline ends came to 2 bases. Looked up from germline, CDR1 is WNHNN and CDR2 is SYGVQD (reference sequence). The length of the CDR3 is 9 residues. Patients selected for sequencing had displayed CD8+CD57+ cell expansion by flow cytometry. Every patient had severe acquired aplastic anemia. Patients had received no therapy at the time of blood sampling.

The sequenced sample was sorted CD4+, CD8+, or CD8+CD57+ T cells (not recorded which) from PBMCs. The clonotype was recovered from a human donor with aplastic anemia. The chain combines TRBV10-1 with TRBJ2-3; D not certain. CDR3 residues: CAHTDTQYF. The CDR3 nucleotides read TGCGCCCACACAGATACGCAGTATTTT.